This record concerns one T cell receptor beta chain sequence. Antigen specificity is unknown. Germline CDR1 reads SNHLY; CDR2 reads FYNNEI. The length of the CDR3 is 16 residues. V gave up 3 bases and J gave up 4 bases; unmatched junction bases: 6. TCR sequencing used cDNA made by reverse transcription of extracted RNA. The method was immunoSEQ multiplex PCR; TCRdb's version includes in-frame clones alone and lacks a portion of them. The sample contains about 290,000 clones, 55% to 75% of which appear only once. This sample is part of a study of CD8+ T cells in alopecia areata. Study summary: Tofacitinib dosing lasted 6 to 18 months, which was then followed by 6 months off drug. Study results and caveats: Since there was just one nonresponder, nobody can yet say how baseline CD8+ expansion ties to response. Scalp clonality and expanded CD8+ clones among the top 100 fell significantly with tofacitinib.

Documented treatment: oral pan-JAK inhibitor, 5-10 mg twice daily. The sorting of PBMCs gave CD4+ and CD8+ T cells. The gene calls are TRBV2 and TRBJ2-1, with 10 bases fitting TRBD2. This sequence originates from a human donor with alopecia areata. This specimen consisted of CD4+ T cells sorted from blood, obtained at week 24, from a patient treated with tofacitinib. CDR3 in DNA: TGTGCCAGCAGTGACTTAGCGGGGGGATCTTACAATGAGCAGTTCTTC. It yields the protein CASSDLAGGSYNEQFF.